The entry below gives a single T cell receptor beta chain sequence along with its context. What it recognizes is unknown. 250,000 to 350,000 cells per CD8+ T cell subset were flow-sorted in triplicate. Germline values: CDR1 LGHNA, CDR2 YSLEER. The CDR3 is made up of 16 amino acids. UMI-labeled 5' RACE yielded the TRB cDNA libraries. TCRdb re-called the 5' RACE reads, yielding one record per CDR3 amino acid sequence without DNA. The ten most abundant clones cover around 18% of a sample with approximately 20,000 distinct CDR3 sequences. The entry originates in a study of CXCR3-negative and CXCR3-positive naive CD8 T cells. Whole-study findings and limits: Naive subsets had comparable surface CD5; TCR strength was inferred from TRB CDR3 properties. TRBV-TRBJ usage was similar across naive CXCR3 subsets but distinct in memory cells.

This chain uses TRBV4-3 with TRBJ2-7. The sequenced material came from memory CD8+ T cells from blood. The receptor was derived from a human donor in good health. Some clones in this sample may be carry-over from other donors' samples. CDR3: CASSQDPAESSYEQYF.